The TCR beta chain described here comes from a study of molecular identifiers for immune sequencing clone quantification listed by TCRdb under 2018. Concerning the study at large: For a replicate experiment, RNA from roughly 18,000 or 92,000 naive CD8 T cells was divided into five aliquots, and four of the five aliquots were sequenced. The study was a methods study using CD8 T cells to benchmark molecular-identifier clustering-based TCR repertoire sequencing (MIDCIRS) and TCR RNA copy counting.

Libraries came from PCR. TCRdb records Illumina HiSeq 4000 as the sequencer. Bulk TCR libraries were made following a previously described method, with the TCR primers given in Table S5. Total RNA was purified with the Qiagen AllPrep DNA/RNA kit. Before analysis, reads from multiple sequencing runs of the same library were pooled. From the authors' description of their analysis: Reads were retained only if an exact TCR constant sequence was present, and the retained reads were trimmed to 150 nt and grouped according to their 12-nt molecular barcodes. Reads in each barcode group were sub-clustered using a 15% Levenshtein threshold, and a quality-weighted consensus sequence was built for each RNA molecule. Non-functional sequences were discarded, and so were lower-count sequences lying one edit away from another sequence. Based on fitting two negative binomial distributions, any barcode sub-cluster with under 20% of the maximum read count was discarded. The public sequencing data were trimmed at Q25 with fastp and processed into clonotypes with MiXCR by TCRdb, which kept only in-frame beta chains. Entries are consolidated by CDR3 protein sequence, retaining the most common genes and DNA. The V and J calls were not made by the authors but by TCRdb's processing. Across this sample there are over 600,000 distinct CDR3 sequences, with about 20% seen only once. Roughly 0.83% of the sample lies in the top ten.

This clonotype was seen at least ten times. The antigen it recognizes is unknown. There are no base qualities to consult, and no much larger clone falls within one base. The research as a whole found: Spiked-in Jurkat TCR RNA equal to a single cell's worth was reported to be detectable even within 1,100,000 naive CD8 T cells. Highly expanded clone sizes could be underestimated because identical TCR molecules may share a barcode. In CMV-specific effector cells, clones with more than 20 RNA copies accounted for over 97% of molecules, whereas in naive cells such clones accounted for under 1%. When barcode sub-clustering was omitted, TCR diversity was inflated by chimeric consensus sequences, with chimeras reaching as high as 47%. Approximately 3.1 recovered TCR RNA copies per cell were obtained by modeling, versus approximately 9 by digital PCR, implying a capture efficiency of 25% to 35%. Spiked-in Jurkat TCR RNA (approximately 9 copies' worth), which is not part of the donor repertoire, was contained in the naive libraries.

CDR1 and CDR2 are read off the germline V gene (reference sequence) as DFQATT and SNEGSKA. V drops 2 bases and J drops 4 bases, leaving 12 bases in between. From cysteine to phenylalanine, the CDR3 is 13 amino acids long. Only CDR3 DNA remains: 39 bases, in frame from the first base. Libraries of naive CD8 T cells were built from anywhere between about 17,000 and 1,000,000 sorted cells, with 10%, 30% or 50% of the purified RNA used. Naive CD8 T cells, defined as CD8+CD4-CCR7+CD45RA+, were FACS-sorted into RLT Plus buffer on a BD FACSAria II. To test detection sensitivity, Jurkat RNA equal to ten TCR copies was added to samples of about 20,000-1,000,000 naive CD8 T cells. Enrichment of CD8 T cells was done with RosetteSep CD8+ T Cell Enrichment Cocktail plus Ficoll-Paque, and ACK red cell lysis came afterward.

This clonotype was obtained from a human donor in good health. Some libraries in this study had Jurkat cell RNA spiked in. Sequenced material: naive CD8+ T cells from blood, with Jurkat cell RNA spiked in. Explained via the paper, the cell subset or site label denotes: FACS-sorted CD8+CD4-CCR7+CD45RA+ naive T cells. Recombination joined TRBV20-1 with TRBJ2-7; D gene: possibly TRBD2, on 5 matching bases. CDR3 sequence: CSARLAREYEQYF. The nucleotides read TGCAGTGCTAGACTAGCTAGGGAGTACGAGCAGTACTTC.